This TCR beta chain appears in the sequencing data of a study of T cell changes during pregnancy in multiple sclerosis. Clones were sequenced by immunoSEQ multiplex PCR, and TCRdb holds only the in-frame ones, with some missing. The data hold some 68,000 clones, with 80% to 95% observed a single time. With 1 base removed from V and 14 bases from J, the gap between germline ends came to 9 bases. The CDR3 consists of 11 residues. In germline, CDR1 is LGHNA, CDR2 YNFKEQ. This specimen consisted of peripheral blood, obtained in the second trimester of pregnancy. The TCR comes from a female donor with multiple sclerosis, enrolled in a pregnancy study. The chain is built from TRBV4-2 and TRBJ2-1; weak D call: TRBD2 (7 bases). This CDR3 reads CASSQGGGEFF. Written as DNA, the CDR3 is TGTGCCAGCAGCCAAGGGGGGGGCGAGTTCTTC.